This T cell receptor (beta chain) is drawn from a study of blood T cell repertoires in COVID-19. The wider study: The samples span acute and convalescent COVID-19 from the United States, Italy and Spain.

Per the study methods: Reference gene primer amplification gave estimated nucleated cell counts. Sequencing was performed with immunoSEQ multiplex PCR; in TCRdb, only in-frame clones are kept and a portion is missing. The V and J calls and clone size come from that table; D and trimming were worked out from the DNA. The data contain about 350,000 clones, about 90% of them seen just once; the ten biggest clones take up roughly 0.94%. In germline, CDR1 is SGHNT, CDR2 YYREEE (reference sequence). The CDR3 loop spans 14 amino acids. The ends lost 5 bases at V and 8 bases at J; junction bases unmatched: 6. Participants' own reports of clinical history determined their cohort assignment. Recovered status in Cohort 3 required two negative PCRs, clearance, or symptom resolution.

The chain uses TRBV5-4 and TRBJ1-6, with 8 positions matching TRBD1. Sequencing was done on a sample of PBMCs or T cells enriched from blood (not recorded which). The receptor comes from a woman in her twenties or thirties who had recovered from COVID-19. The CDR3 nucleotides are TGTGCCAGCAGAATGACAGGGGATGATTCACCCCTCCACTTT. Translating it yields CASRMTGDDSPLHF. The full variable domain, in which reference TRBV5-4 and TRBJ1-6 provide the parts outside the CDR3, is ETGVTQSPTHLIKTRGQQVTLRCSSQSGHNTVSWYQQALGQGPQFIFQYYREEENGRGNFPPRFSGLQFPNYSSELNVNALELDDSALYLCASRMTGDDSPLHFGNGTRLTVT.